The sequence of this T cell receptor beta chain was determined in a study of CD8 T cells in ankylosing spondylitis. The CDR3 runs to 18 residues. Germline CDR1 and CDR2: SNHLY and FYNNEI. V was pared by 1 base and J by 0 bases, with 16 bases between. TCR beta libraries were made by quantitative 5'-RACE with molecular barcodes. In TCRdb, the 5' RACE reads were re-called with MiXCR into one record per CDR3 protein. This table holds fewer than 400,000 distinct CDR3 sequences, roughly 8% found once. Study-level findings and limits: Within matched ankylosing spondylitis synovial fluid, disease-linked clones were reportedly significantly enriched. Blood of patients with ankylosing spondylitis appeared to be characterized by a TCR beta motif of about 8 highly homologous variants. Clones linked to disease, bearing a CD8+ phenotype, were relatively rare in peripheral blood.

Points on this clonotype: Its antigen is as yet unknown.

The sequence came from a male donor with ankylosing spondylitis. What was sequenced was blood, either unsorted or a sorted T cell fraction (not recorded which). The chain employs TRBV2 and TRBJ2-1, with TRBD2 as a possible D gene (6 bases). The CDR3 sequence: CASSEGAGTPSSYNEQFF. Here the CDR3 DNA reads TGTGCCAGCAGTGAAGGTGCGGGGACCCCGAGCTCCTACAATGAGCAGTTCTTC.